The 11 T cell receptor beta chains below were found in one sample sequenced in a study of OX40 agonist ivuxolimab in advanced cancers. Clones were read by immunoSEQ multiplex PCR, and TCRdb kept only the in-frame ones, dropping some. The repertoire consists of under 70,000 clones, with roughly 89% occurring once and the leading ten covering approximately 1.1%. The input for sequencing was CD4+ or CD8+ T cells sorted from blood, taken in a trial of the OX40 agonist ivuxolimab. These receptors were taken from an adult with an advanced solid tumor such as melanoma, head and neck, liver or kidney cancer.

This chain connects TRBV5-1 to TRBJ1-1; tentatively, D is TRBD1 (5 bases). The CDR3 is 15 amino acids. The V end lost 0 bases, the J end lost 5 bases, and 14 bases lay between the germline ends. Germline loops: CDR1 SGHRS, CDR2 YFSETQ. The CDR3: CASSLALGRETEAFF. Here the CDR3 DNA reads TGCGCCAGCAGCTTGGCCCTGGGGCGTGAAACTGAAGCTTTCTTT.

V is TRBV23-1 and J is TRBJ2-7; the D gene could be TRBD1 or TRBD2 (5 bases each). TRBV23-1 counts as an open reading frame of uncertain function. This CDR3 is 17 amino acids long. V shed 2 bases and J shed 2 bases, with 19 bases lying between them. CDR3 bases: TGCGCCAGCAGTCAAGGTATCGGGTGGGGGTTTGCCTACGAGCAGTACTTC. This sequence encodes CASSQGIGWGFAYEQYF.

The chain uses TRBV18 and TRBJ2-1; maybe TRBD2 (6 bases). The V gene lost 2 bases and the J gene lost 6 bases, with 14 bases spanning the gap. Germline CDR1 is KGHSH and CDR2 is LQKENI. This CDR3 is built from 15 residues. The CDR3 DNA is TGTGCCAGCTCACCATTGACGGGAGAGGCCAATGAGCAGTTCTTC. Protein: CASSPLTGEANEQFF.

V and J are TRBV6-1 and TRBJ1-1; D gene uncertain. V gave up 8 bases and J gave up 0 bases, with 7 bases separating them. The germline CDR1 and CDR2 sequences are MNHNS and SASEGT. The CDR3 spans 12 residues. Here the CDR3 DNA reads TGTGCCAGCCGGATGCTGAACACTGAAGCTTTCTTT. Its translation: CASRMLNTEAFF.

CDR3 in amino acids: CASSEAGGGDRFEQYF. CDR3 sequence (DNA): TGTGCCAGCAGTGAAGCTGGCGGGGGAGATCGCTTCGAGCAGTACTTC. The chain joins TRBV6-1 to TRBJ2-7; 7 bases align to TRBD2. The CDR3 totals 16 residues. The germline gives CDR1 MNHNS, CDR2 SASEGT. V trimming: 0 bases; J trimming: 6 bases; junction bases outside the gene matches: 11.

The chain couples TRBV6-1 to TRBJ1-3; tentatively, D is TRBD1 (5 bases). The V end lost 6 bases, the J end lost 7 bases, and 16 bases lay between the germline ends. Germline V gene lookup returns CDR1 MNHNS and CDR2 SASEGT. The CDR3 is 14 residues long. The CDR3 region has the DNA TGTGCCAGCAGCTCGGACACTCAGGACAACACCATATATTTT. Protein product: CASSSDTQDNTIYF.

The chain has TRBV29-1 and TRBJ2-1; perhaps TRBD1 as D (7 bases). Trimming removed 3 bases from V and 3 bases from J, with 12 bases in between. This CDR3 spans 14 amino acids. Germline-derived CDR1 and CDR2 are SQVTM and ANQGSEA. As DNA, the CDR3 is TGCAGCGTTGAGGTCAGGGGGGTCTACAATGAGCAGTTCTTC. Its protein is CSVEVRGVYNEQFF.

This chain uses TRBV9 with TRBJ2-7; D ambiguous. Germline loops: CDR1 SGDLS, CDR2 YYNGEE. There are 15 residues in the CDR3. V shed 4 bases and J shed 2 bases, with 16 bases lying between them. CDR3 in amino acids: CASSPSRGRPYEQYF. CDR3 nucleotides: TGTGCCAGCAGCCCCAGCCGTGGACGGCCCTACGAGCAGTACTTC.

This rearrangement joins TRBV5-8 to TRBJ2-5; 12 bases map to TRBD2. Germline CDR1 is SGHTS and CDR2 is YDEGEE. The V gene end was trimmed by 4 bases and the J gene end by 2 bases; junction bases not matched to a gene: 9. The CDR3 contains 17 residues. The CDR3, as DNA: TGTGCCAGCAGCACCGGTACTAGCGGGAGGTTACAAGAGACCCAGTACTTC. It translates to CASSTGTSGRLQETQYF.

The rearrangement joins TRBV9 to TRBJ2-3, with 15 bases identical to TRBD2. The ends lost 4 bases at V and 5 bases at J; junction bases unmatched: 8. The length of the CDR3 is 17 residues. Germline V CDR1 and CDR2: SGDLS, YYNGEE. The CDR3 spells CASSRTSGRAQKDTQYF. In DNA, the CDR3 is TGTGCCAGCAGCCGGACTAGCGGGAGGGCCCAGAAAGATACGCAGTATTTT.

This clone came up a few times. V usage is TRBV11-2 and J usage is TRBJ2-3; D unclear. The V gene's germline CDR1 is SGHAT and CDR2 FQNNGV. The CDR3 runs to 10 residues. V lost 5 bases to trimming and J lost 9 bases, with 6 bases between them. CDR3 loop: CASSGPTQYF. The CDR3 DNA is TGTGCCAGCAGCGGACCGACGCAGTATTTT.